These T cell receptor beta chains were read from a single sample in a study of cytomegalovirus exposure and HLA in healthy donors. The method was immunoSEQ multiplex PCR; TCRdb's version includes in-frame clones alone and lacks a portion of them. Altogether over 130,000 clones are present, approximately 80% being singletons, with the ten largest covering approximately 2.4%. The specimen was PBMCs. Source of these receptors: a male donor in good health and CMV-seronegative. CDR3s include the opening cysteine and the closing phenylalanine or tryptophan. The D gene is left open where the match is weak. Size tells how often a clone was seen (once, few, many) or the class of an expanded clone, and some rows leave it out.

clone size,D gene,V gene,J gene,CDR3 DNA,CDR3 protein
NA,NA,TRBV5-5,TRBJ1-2,TGTGCCAGCAGTTTCACAGCGGACTATGGCTACACCTTC,CASSFTADYGYTF
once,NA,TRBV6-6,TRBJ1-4,TGTGCCAGCCTCAATGGGGGGTCTGAAAAACTGTTTTTT,CASLNGGSEKLFF
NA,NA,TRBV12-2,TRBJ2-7,TGTGCAAGTCGCTTCACGAGTCGGACTAGCGGGAGTAACGAGCAGTACTTC,CASRFTSRTSGSNEQYF
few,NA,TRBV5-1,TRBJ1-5,TGCGCCAGCAGCTCCATCAATCAGCCCCAGCATTTT,CASSSINQPQHF
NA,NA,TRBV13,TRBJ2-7,TGTGCCAGCAGCTTGGGACTCACCTACGAGCAGTACTTC,CASSLGLTYEQYF
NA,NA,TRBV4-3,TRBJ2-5,TGCGCCAGCAGTCAAGATGGTTGGCAGGGGCAAGAGACCCAGTACTTC,CASSQDGWQGQETQYF
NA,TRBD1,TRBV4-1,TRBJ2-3,TGCGCCAGCAGCCACCCGGGACAGGGACCAGATACGCAGTATTTT,CASSHPGQGPDTQYF
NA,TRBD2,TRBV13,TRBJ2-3,TGTGCCAGCAGCTCGGGACTATTCACAGATACGCAGTATTTT,CASSSGLFTDTQYF
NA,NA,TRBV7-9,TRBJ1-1,TGTGCCTCCAGGGCGAACACTGAAGCTTTCTTT,CASRANTEAFF
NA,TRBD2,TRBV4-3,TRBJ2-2,TGCGCCAGCAGCCAAGAACTAGCGGGCACCGGGGAGCTGTTTTTT,CASSQELAGTGELFF
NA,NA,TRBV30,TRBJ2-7,TGTGCCTGGGTCTTCTACGAGCAGTACTTC,CAWVFYEQYF
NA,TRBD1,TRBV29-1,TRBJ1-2,TGCAGCGTTCAGGGAGAGGGGGCGGTCTATGGCTACACCTTC,CSVQGEGAVYGYTF
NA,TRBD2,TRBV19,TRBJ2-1,TGTGCCAGTGGGGGGGTGGGCAATGAGCAGTTCTTC,CASGGVGNEQFF
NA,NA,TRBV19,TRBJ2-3,TGTGCCAGTAGTATCTGGAGCGGTAGCACAGATACGCAGTATTTT,CASSIWSGSTDTQYF
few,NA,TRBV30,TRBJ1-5,TGTGCCTGGAGTGTACAACTCGGAGCCTATAGCAATCAGCCCCAGCATTTT,CAWSVQLGAYSNQPQHF
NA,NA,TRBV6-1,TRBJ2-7,TGTGCCACTCCGAAAGGGGCCCCGTACGACCAGTACTTC,CATPKGAPYDQYF
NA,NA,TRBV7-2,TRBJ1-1,TGTGCCAGCAGCTGGACAGTGAACACTGAAGCTTTCTTT,CASSWTVNTEAFF
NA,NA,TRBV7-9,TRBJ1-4,TGTGCCAGCAGCGAGTGGGGCTCCCGGTCCGAAAAACTGTTTTTT,CASSEWGSRSEKLFF
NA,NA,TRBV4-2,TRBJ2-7,TGTGCCAGCAGCCAAGTTAGAGCGGTGCCATACGAGCAGTACTTC,CASSQVRAVPYEQYF
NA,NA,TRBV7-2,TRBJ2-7,TGTGCCAGCAGCTTGCTACTAGAGGAAATCTACGAGCAGTACTTC,CASSLLLEEIYEQYF
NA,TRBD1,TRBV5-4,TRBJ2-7,TGTGCCAGCAGCTTGGGGACAGGGGCCTACGAGCAGTACTTC,CASSLGTGAYEQYF
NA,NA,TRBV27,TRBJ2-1,TGTGCCAGCAGCTTCGGACTCCGGGCGAATGAGCAGTTCTTC,CASSFGLRANEQFF
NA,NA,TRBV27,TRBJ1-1,TGTGCCAGTTCAAGGATAAGCGCCGGGGGGAACACTGAAGCTTTCTTT,CASSRISAGGNTEAFF
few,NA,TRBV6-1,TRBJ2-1,TGTGCCAGCGGCGACAACTACAATGAGCAGTTCTTC,CASGDNYNEQFF
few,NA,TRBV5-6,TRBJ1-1,TGTGCCAGCAGCTGGAGGACTGAAGCTTTCTTT,CASSWRTEAFF
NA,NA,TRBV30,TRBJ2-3,TGTGCCTGGATCCCGACAGGAGATACGCAGTATTTT,CAWIPTGDTQYF
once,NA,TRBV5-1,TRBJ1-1,TGCGCCAGCAGCTTGGGCCGGGAATCGACTGAAGCTTTCTTT,CASSLGRESTEAFF
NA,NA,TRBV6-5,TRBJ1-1,TGTGCCAGCAGTCGCGGAGGGACTGAAGCTTTCTTT,CASSRGGTEAFF
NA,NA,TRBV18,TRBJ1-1,TGTGCCAGCTCACCCCCCTCGAGGAACACTGAAGCTTTCTTT,CASSPPSRNTEAFF
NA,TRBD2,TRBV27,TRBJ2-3,TGTGCCAGCAGTTTGGAACCCCTGGCTAGCGGGCCGGGTACGCAGTATTTT,CASSLEPLASGPGTQYF
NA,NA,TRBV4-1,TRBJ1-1,TGCGCCAGCAGCCAAGATCTAGTAGGGAGTTCGATCGCTTTCTTT,CASSQDLVGSSIAFF
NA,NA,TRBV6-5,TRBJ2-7,TGTGCCAGCAGCCCCGAGACAGGAGCCTACGAGCAGTACTTC,CASSPETGAYEQYF
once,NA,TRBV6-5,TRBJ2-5,TGTGCCAGCAGTTACGGACAGCCTCCAGAGACCCAGTACTTC,CASSYGQPPETQYF
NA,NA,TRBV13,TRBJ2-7,TGTGCCAGCAGCTTAGCGGGGGCCTACGAGCAGTACTTC,CASSLAGAYEQYF
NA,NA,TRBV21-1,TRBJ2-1,TGTGCCAGCAGCAAGGGGGCAGGTGAGCAGTTCTTC,CASSKGAGEQFF
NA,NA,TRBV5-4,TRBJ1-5,TGTGCCAGCAGCTTCGGGAAGGGTCAGCCCCAGCATTTT,CASSFGKGQPQHF
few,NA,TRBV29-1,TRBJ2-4,TGCAGCGTTGAGCATGTCTATGCCAAAAACATTCAGTACTTC,CSVEHVYAKNIQYF
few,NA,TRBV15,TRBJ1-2,TGTGCCACCCGCCCCTCGGGGAGGTATGGCTACACCTTC,CATRPSGRYGYTF
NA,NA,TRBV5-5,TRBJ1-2,TGTGCCAGCAGCTTATTGGGGGCGGACTATGGCTACACCTTC,CASSLLGADYGYTF
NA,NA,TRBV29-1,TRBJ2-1,TGCAGCGTCCCAAGAGGCCCGCTCTCCTACAATGAGCAGTTCTTC,CSVPRGPLSYNEQFF
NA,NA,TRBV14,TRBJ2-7,TGTGCCAGCAGCCAAGGCGGGCGCTCCTACGAGCAGTACTTC,CASSQGGRSYEQYF
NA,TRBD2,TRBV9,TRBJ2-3,TGTGCCAGCAGCATGAGACTAGCCCCAGCAGATACGCAGTATTTT,CASSMRLAPADTQYF